This TCR beta chain was sequenced for a study of CD8 T cells in ankylosing spondylitis. TCRdb passed the 5' RACE reads through MiXCR, listing each CDR3 protein once. The profile shows 150,000 to 200,000 distinct CDR3 sequences, 30% to 40% of them singletons. The junction had 5 bases not matched to a gene; V was cut back by 0 bases and J by 6 bases. The germline CDR1 and CDR2 sequences are LGHDT and YNNKEL (reference sequence). This CDR3 has 15 residues. Whole-study results and caveats: In peripheral blood, disease-linked CD8+ clones occurred at relatively low frequencies. What seemed typical of ankylosing spondylitis blood was a TCR beta motif built from fewer than ten highly homologous variants.

This clonotype was found a few times. Its antigen is not known. Sequenced: synovial fluid, either unsorted or a sorted T cell fraction (not recorded which). The V and J genes are TRBV3-1 and TRBJ2-5; 9 bases agree with TRBD2. This sequence originates from a male donor with ankylosing spondylitis. As DNA, the CDR3 is TGTGCCAGCAGCCAAGAGATTAGCGGGGGAAAGACCCAGTACTTC. Its protein product is CASSQEISGGKTQYF.